This is a list of T cell receptor beta chains from one sample in a study of T cell repertoires in cytomegalovirus infection. TCRdb recomputed calls from the reads with MiXCR, one row per CDR3 protein. The sample has tens of thousands of distinct CDR3 sequences; about 4% are singletons. The sequenced sample consisted of PBMCs. Every receptor here comes from a human donor in good health (CMV status not recorded). Some clones in this sample may be carry-over from other donors' samples. The CDR3 runs from the conserved cysteine through the conserved F or W. A D gene is named only where the DNA matches it firmly. Size tells how often a clone was seen (once, few, many) or the class of an expanded clone, and some rows leave it out.

CDR3nt | CDR3aa | j_gene | d_gene | v_gene | abundance
TGTGCCAGCAGCTTAGGCGGTCAGGGAGGGGATGAGCAGTTCTTC | CASSLGGQGGDEQFF | TRBJ2-1 | TRBD2 | TRBV7-2 | many
TGCGCCAGCAGCCAAGATTGGTTGGGGAGGACGCAGTATTTT | CASSQDWLGRTQYF | TRBJ2-3 | - | TRBV4-1 | many
TGTGCCAGCAGCGATCTGGGGAACACTGAAGCTTTCTTT | CASSDLGNTEAFF | TRBJ1-1 | - | TRBV7-6 | many
TGTGCCACTCGGACCGGTAGCGGAATCTACGAGCAGTACTTC | CATRTGSGIYEQYF | TRBJ2-7 | - | TRBV28 | many
TGTGCCAGCAGCCAAGTGGGGACAGAACATACGCAGTATTTT | CASSQVGTEHTQYF | TRBJ2-3 | TRBD1 | TRBV7-9 | many
TGTGCCAGTAGTCCCCTAGCGGGGGGACGGTATGAGCAGTTCTTC | CASSPLAGGRYEQFF | TRBJ2-1 | TRBD2 | TRBV19 | few
TGTGCCAGCAGATCCCGGGAGGCTCACGGCTACACCTTC | CASRSREAHGYTF | TRBJ1-2 | - | TRBV7-2 | many
TGTGCCAGCAGCCGAGGACAGATCGAAAGCTACACCTTC | CASSRGQIESYTF | TRBJ1-2 | - | TRBV7-2 | many
TGTGCCAGCAGCTCCCTACCGAGGACTGCCAACACTGAAGCTTTCTTT | CASSSLPRTANTEAFF | TRBJ1-1 | - | TRBV7-9 | many
TGTGCCAGCAGCCAAAGCGTGTTCAGGCAGCCCCAGCATTTT | CASSQSVFRQPQHF | TRBJ1-5 | - | TRBV7-8 | many
TGTGCCAGCAGCTTATTGGGGAAAGGTCAGCCCCAGCATTTT | CASSLLGKGQPQHF | TRBJ1-5 | - | TRBV7-2 | many
TGTGCCAGCAGGGACAGGGGCTACAATGAGCAGTTCTTC | CASRDRGYNEQFF | TRBJ2-1 | TRBD1 | TRBV7-2 | many
TGTGCCAGTAGCGCTCCGGGACAGGGGGCATGGGAGCAGTACTTC | CASSAPGQGAWEQYF | TRBJ2-7 | TRBD1 | TRBV19 | many
TGTGCCAGCAGCTTTCGCGGGGAGGAAAAGACCCAGTACTTC | CASSFRGEEKTQYF | TRBJ2-5 | - | TRBV11-1 | many
TGTGCCAGCAGCTTAGGCGGTCATAAGGTCATGGGGGAGCTGTTTTTT | CASSLGGHKVMGELFF | TRBJ2-2 | - | TRBV11-2 | many
TGTGCCAGCAGTGGGGGGCTACTCGACAATGAGCAGTTCTTC | CASSGGLLDNEQFF | TRBJ2-1 | - | TRBV7-6 | many
TGCGCCAGCAGTCCCCCACCCAGGGGTCGGAGTGAAGCTTTCTTT | CASSPPPRGRSEAFF | TRBJ1-1 | - | TRBV23-1 | few
TGTGCCAGCAGCTCCCGACTAGCGGGAGGGGACAATGAGCAGTTCTTC | CASSSRLAGGDNEQFF | TRBJ2-1 | TRBD2 | TRBV7-3 | many
TGTGCCAGCAGCTTAGCCCCAGGACAGGGAGCCTATGGCTACACCTTC | CASSLAPGQGAYGYTF | TRBJ1-2 | TRBD1 | TRBV7-2 | few
TGTGCCAGCAGCGTTAGCGGTAGCACAGATACGCAGTATTTT | CASSVSGSTDTQYF | TRBJ2-3 | - | TRBV7-2 | many
TGTGCCAGTCAAGCGACAGGGTCGTCCTACGAGCAGTACTTC | CASQATGSSYEQYF | TRBJ2-7 | TRBD1 | TRBV19 | many
TGTGCCAGCAGCCCAGGACAGTTGGGGGAGACCCAGTACTTC | CASSPGQLGETQYF | TRBJ2-5 | - | TRBV7-2 | many
TGCAGTGCAGAGGCTACGAACACCGGGGAGCTGTTTTTT | CSAEATNTGELFF | TRBJ2-2 | - | TRBV20-1 | many
TGTGCCAGCAGCTTACTGGGGAACTATGGCTACACCTTC | CASSLLGNYGYTF | TRBJ1-2 | - | TRBV7-2 | many
TGTGCCAGCAGTTTAGGTCAACCTGGGGGTGAAGCTTTCTTT | CASSLGQPGGEAFF | TRBJ1-1 | - | TRBV12-3/TRBV12-4 | many
TGTGCCAGCAGCTTCTGGACTAGCGGGGGGCAGCTGGGGACCCAGTACTTC | CASSFWTSGGQLGTQYF | TRBJ2-5 | TRBD2 | TRBV7-2 | many
TGTGCCAGCAGACAGACTAGCGGGAGCGCAGATACGCAGTATTTT | CASRQTSGSADTQYF | TRBJ2-3 | TRBD2 | TRBV7-2 | many
TGTGCCAGCAGCTTAGCCGGGACGGATTATGGCTACACCTTC | CASSLAGTDYGYTF | TRBJ1-2 | - | TRBV7-2 | many
TGTGCCAGCAGTCTATCCCCAGGGGGCTCGAATTCACCCCTCCACTTT | CASSLSPGGSNSPLHF | TRBJ1-6 | TRBD1 | TRBV6-5 | -
TGTGCCAGCAGTAAACCTCTAGATACGCAGTATTTT | CASSKPLDTQYF | TRBJ2-3 | - | TRBV7-2 | many
TGTGCCAGCAGTTTATATCCCGAAAAACTGTTTTTT | CASSLYPEKLFF | TRBJ1-4 | - | TRBV28 | many
TGTGCCAGTAGTATAAGTCCGAGCTCCTACAATGAGCAGTTCTTC | CASSISPSSYNEQFF | TRBJ2-1 | - | TRBV19 | many
TGTGCCAGCAGCTTAATGAGCGGGAGGCGAGAGACCCAGTACTTC | CASSLMSGRRETQYF | TRBJ2-5 | TRBD2 | TRBV7-2 | -
TGTGCCAGCAGTTCCCTGGGCTTCTATGGCTACACCTTC | CASSSLGFYGYTF | TRBJ1-2 | - | TRBV28 | many
TGTGCCAGCAATAGGGTGATCAATCAGCCCCAGCATTTT | CASNRVINQPQHF | TRBJ1-5 | - | TRBV28 | many
TGTGCCAGCAGCCCCCCCGGGACAGGCGTGGAGACCCAGTACTTC | CASSPPGTGVETQYF | TRBJ2-5 | TRBD1 | TRBV7-2 | many
TGTGCCAGCAGCCCGAACCCGAGGATAGGAGGGCGGCAAGAGACCCAGTACTTC | CASSPNPRIGGRQETQYF | TRBJ2-5 | - | TRBV4-1 | many
TGTGCCAGCAGTCGGGGACCGGGGAACGGCAATCAGCCCCAGCATTTT | CASSRGPGNGNQPQHF | TRBJ1-5 | - | TRBV7-6 | many
TGTGCCAGCAGCTTAGGAGGGGCCGGCGAGCAGTACTTC | CASSLGGAGEQYF | TRBJ2-7 | - | TRBV5-4 | many
TGTGCCAGCACCGGGACAGGGTCCTACGAGCAGTACTTC | CASTGTGSYEQYF | TRBJ2-7 | TRBD1 | TRBV28 | -
TGTGCCAGTACTACAGAGTACGAGCAGTACTTC | CASTTEYEQYF | TRBJ2-7 | - | TRBV7-2 | many
TGTGCCAGCAGTTTACGGATGGAGACCCAGTACTTC | CASSLRMETQYF | TRBJ2-5 | - | TRBV12-3/TRBV12-4 | many
TGTGCCAGCAGCCTAGCGGGGGGGACAGATGAGCAGTTCTTC | CASSLAGGTDEQFF | TRBJ2-1 | TRBD2 | TRBV12-3/TRBV12-4 | many
TGCAGCGTTGTCCCCTACCTCGACGGGAGTAGCACAGATACGCAGTATTTT | CSVVPYLDGSSTDTQYF | TRBJ2-3 | - | TRBV29-1 | many
TGTGCCAGCAGTGAATTGACGGGAGGAAGGACCGGGGAGCTGTTTTTT | CASSELTGGRTGELFF | TRBJ2-2 | TRBD2 | TRBV6-1 | many
TGCAGTGCTAGAGCGGGCCAAGAGACCCAGTACTTC | CSARAGQETQYF | TRBJ2-5 | - | TRBV20-1 | -
TGTGCCAGCAGCCGGACAACAGGGGGTTCACCCCTCCACTTT | CASSRTTGGSPLHF | TRBJ1-6 | TRBD1 | TRBV7-9 | many